This T cell receptor beta chain is drawn from a study of radiotherapy plus CTLA-4 blockade in lung cancer. Study background: Among all patients, around 19% showed objective responses, while roughly 28% had disease control. Whole-study results and caveats: Once radiotherapy plus ipilimumab had been given, TCR clones derived from tumor expanded in blood. With interferon-beta, early dynamics of blood T cell clones were reported to best predict response.

Trimming stripped 5 bases from V and 0 bases from J, with 10 bases between. Germline V CDR1 and CDR2: MNHEY, SMNVEV (reference sequence). This CDR3 comprises 15 residues. The protocol was immunoSEQ multiplex PCR, while the TCRdb copy is restricted to in-frame clones and leaves out a portion. The sample lists over 60,000 clones; over 75% were seen once. Comment on this clone: The antigen is not known.

This clonotype originated in a human donor with non-small cell lung cancer that progressed on radiotherapy plus ipilimumab. J is TRBJ1-4 and V is TRBV27; D unclear. The sample was peripheral blood, taken from a patient treated with radiotherapy plus ipilimumab. CDR3 residues: CASSPLPSTNEKLFF. As DNA, the CDR3 is TGTGCCAGCAGTCCTCTTCCCTCAACTAATGAAAAACTGTTTTTT.